Included here is one T cell receptor (beta chain) sequence, with context. Authors' methods: Cell counts per sample came from amplifying reference gene primers. Clones were sequenced by immunoSEQ multiplex PCR, and TCRdb holds only the in-frame ones, with some missing. V and J calls plus clone size are reproduced from that table; the DNA served to infer D and trimming. The top ten hold around 12% of the sample, which has about 210,000 clones, 82% seen once. The sample originates from a study of blood T cell repertoires in COVID-19. Study as a whole: The analysed material was cDNA or gDNA that came from T cells, B-cell-depleted T cells, or PBMCs.

The sequenced sample consisted of peripheral blood. This sequence was found in a woman aged 40 to 50 with acute or convalescent COVID-19.

The CDR3 coding sequence is TGTGCCAGCAGCCGGCCCGGGATAAGGAGCTCCCTGTATAGCAATCAGCCCCAGCATTTT. It codes for CASSRPGIRSSLYSNQPQHF. The rearrangement joins TRBV11-3 to TRBJ1-5; D ambiguous. The germline V gene has CDR1 SGHNT and CDR2 YENEEA. Trimming pared 5 bases from V and 0 bases from J, leaving 26 bases between. The CDR3 covers 20 residues.